The sequence of this T cell receptor (beta chain) was determined in a study of identical twins. Whole-study results and caveats: Less excess twin sharing appeared in beta out-of-frame sequences.

The CDR3 loop spans 15 amino acids. Germline CDR1 SGHTA, CDR2 FQGNSA. Trimming cost V 4 bases and J 5 bases, with 17 bases left between them. Via MiXCR, TCRdb re-called the 5' RACE reads, giving one row per CDR3 protein. This table has some 1,700,000 distinct CDR3 sequences, under 35% appearing once. A word on this clonotype: The target antigen is unknown.

There were only healthy Caucasians among the donors. V is TRBV7-2 and J is TRBJ2-5; D assignment may be TRBD1 or TRBD2 (5 bases each). The clonotype comes from a newborn girl in good health. The sample taken for sequencing was cord blood. The DNA for the CDR3 is TGTGCCAGCAGCTCTCTCCGGGACCCGCAGGAGACCCAGTACTTC. Its translation is CASSSLRDPQETQYF.